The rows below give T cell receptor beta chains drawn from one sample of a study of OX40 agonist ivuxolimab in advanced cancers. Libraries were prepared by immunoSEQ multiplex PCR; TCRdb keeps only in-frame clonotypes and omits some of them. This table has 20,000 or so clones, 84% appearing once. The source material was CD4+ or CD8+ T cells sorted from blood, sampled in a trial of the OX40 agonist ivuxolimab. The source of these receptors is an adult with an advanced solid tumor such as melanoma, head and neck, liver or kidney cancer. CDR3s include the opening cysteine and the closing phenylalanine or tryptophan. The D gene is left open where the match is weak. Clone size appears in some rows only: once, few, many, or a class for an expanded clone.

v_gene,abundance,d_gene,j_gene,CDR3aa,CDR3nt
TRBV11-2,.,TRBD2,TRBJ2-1,CASSLSRRVAGVTYNEQFF,TGTGCCAGCAGCTTATCAAGGCGTGTAGCGGGGGTTACCTACAATGAGCAGTTCTTC
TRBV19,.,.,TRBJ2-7,CAPPGGSSYEQYF,TGTGCCCCCCCTGGCGGAAGCTCCTACGAGCAGTACTTC
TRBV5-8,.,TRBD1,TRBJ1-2,CASSLQGGSNGYTF,TGTGCCAGCAGCTTACAGGGGGGATCTAATGGCTACACCTTC
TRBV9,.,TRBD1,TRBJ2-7,CASSKSPGQGQYF,TGTGCCAGCAGCAAGAGCCCCGGACAGGGTCAGTACTTC
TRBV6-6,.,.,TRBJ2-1,CASSYSGLEQFF,TGTGCCAGCAGTTACTCGGGCCTCGAACAGTTCTTC
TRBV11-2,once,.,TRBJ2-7,CASSLDTVSEQYF,TGTGCCAGCAGCTTAGACACAGTTAGCGAGCAGTACTTC
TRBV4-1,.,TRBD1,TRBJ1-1,CASSQVGTGNTEAFF,TGCGCCAGCAGCCAAGTGGGGACAGGGAACACTGAAGCTTTCTTT
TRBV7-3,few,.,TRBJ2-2,CASSPDLTGELFF,TGTGCCAGCAGCCCTGACCTGACCGGGGAGCTGTTTTTT
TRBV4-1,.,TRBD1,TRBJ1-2,CASSQDGDRAHTF,TGCGCCAGCAGCCAAGATGGAGACAGGGCCCACACCTTC
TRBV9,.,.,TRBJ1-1,CASSTRVNTEAFF,TGTGCCAGCAGCACCAGGGTGAACACTGAAGCTTTCTTT
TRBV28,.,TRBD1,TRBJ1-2,CASRPGQGNGYTF,TGTGCCAGCAGACCGGGACAGGGAAATGGCTACACCTTC
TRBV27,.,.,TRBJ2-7,CASSFQPGTVNYEQYF,TGTGCCAGCAGTTTCCAGCCCGGGACCGTTAACTACGAGCAGTACTTC
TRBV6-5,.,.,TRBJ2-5,CASSYLETQYF,TGTGCCAGCAGTTACCTTGAGACCCAGTACTTC
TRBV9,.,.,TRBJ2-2,CASSVGSQGNTGELFF,TGTGCCAGCAGCGTAGGTAGCCAGGGGAACACCGGGGAGCTGTTTTTT
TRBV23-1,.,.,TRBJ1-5,CASSQSLRADNQPQHF,TGCGCCAGCAGTCAATCGCTCAGGGCGGATAATCAGCCCCAGCATTTT
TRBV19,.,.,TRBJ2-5,CASSVDGILETQYF,TGTGCCAGTAGTGTTGACGGGATTCTGGAGACCCAGTACTTC
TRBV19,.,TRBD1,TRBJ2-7,CASSWTGANEQYF,TGTGCCAGTAGTTGGACAGGGGCAAACGAGCAGTACTTC
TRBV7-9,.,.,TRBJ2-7,CASGQRSYEQYF,TGTGCCAGCGGACAGCGGTCTTACGAGCAGTACTTC
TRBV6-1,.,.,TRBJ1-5,CASSERGLMKNQPQHF,TGTGCCAGCAGTGAGCGGGGGCTAATGAAGAATCAGCCCCAGCATTTT
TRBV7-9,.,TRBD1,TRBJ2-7,CASSAPGQGNYEQYF,TGTGCCAGCAGCGCGCCGGGACAGGGTAACTACGAGCAGTACTTC
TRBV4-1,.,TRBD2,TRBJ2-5,CASSQDGTSVEETQYF,TGCGCCAGCAGCCAAGACGGGACTAGCGTTGAAGAGACCCAGTACTTC
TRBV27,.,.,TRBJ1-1,CASSLSGTAEAFF,TGTGCCAGCAGTTTATCCGGGACCGCTGAAGCTTTCTTT
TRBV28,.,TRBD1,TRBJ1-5,CASSSPGTGAVRMGNQPQHF,TGTGCCAGCAGCTCACCAGGGACAGGGGCAGTCAGAATGGGCAATCAGCCCCAGCATTTT
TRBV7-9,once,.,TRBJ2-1,CASSPAPEQFF,TGTGCCAGCAGCCCGGCCCCTGAGCAGTTCTTC
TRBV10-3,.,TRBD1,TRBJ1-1,CATGQGNTEAFF,TGTGCCACCGGACAGGGGAACACTGAAGCTTTCTTT